The sequence of this T cell receptor (beta chain) was determined in a study of spatial heterogeneity in lung cancer. Time point specified: sample taken at primary tumor resection. Unsorted whole RNA from tumor, nontumor lung or frozen PBMC underwent sequencing. Trimming removed 0 bases from V and 5 bases from J, with 10 bases in between. The CDR3 loop spans 13 amino acids. CDR1 and CDR2 (germline): DFQATT, SNEGSKA (reference sequence). The library protocol tagged each TCR cDNA with a unique molecular identifier. MiXCR, run by TCRdb on the 5' RACE reads, gives a single entry per CDR3 protein. Among about 39,000 distinct CDR3 sequences listed, less than 6% were seen once. This clonotype was counted ten times or more.

The sample here was PBMCs, taken at surgery. The TCR originated in a male donor with early-stage non-small cell lung cancer. The chain uses TRBV20-1 and TRBJ2-5, with D hard to call. DNA for the CDR3: TGCAGTGCTAGAGATGGGGTGACGGAGACCCAGTACTTC. Translation: CSARDGVTETQYF.